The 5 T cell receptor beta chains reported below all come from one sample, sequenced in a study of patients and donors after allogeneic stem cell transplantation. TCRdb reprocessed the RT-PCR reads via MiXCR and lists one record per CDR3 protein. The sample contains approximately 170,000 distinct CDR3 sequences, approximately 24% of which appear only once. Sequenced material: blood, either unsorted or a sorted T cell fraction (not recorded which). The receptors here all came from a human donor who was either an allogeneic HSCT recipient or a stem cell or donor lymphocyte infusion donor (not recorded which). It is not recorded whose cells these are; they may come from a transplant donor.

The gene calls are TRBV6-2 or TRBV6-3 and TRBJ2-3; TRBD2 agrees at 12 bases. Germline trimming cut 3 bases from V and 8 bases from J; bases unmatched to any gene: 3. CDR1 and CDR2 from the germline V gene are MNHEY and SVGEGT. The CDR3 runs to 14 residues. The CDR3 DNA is TGTGCCAGCAGTTATGGACTAGCGGGATCTACGCAGTATTTT. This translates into CASSYGLAGSTQYF.

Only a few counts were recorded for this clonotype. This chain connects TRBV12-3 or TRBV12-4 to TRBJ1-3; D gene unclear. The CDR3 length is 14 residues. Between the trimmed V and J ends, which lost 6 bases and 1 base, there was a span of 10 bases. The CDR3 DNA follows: TGTGCCAGCAGCCCTGCAGATTCTGGAAACACCATATATTTT. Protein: CASSPADSGNTIYF.

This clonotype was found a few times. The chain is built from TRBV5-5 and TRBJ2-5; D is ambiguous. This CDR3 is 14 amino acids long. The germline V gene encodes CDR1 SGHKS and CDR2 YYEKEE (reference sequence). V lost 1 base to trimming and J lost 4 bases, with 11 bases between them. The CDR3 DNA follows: TGTGCCAGCAGCTTGCCAAGTCCTAGAGAGACCCAGTACTTC. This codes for CASSLPSPRETQYF. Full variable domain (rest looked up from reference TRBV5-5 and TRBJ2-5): DAGVTQSPTHLIKTRGQQVTLRCSPISGHKSVSWYQQVLGQGPQFIFQYYEKEERGRGNFPDRFSARQFPNYSSELNVNALLLGDSALYLCASSLPSPRETQYFGPGTRLLVL.

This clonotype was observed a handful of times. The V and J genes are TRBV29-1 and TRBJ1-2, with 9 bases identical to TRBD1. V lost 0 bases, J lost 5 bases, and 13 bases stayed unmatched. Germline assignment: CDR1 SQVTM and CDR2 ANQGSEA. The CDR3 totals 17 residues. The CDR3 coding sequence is TGCAGCGTTGAAGACCGCGGGACAGGGAGTAGGGAATATGGCTACACCTTC. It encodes CSVEDRGTGSREYGYTF.

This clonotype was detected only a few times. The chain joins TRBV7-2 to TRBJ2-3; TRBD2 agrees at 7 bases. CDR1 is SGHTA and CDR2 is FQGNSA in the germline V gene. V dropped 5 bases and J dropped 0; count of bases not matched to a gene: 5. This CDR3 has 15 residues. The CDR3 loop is CASSRKRGSTDTQYF. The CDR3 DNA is TGTGCCAGCAGCCGTAAGCGGGGAAGCACAGATACGCAGTATTTT.